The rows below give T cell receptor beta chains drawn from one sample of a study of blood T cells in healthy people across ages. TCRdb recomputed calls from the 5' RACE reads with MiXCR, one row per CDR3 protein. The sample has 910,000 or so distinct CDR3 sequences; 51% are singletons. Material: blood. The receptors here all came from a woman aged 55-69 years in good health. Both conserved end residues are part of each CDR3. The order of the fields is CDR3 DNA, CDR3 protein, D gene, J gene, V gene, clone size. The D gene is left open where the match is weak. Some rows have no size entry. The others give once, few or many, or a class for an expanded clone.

DNA: TGCAGTGCTAGTATGGACTCACCCCTCCACTTT
CDR3: CSASMDSPLHF
D: NA
J: TRBJ1-6
V: TRBV20-1
size: NA

DNA: TGCAGCGGCGATAGCGGGAATGAGCAGTTCTTC
CDR3: CSGDSGNEQFF
D: TRBD2
J: TRBJ2-1
V: TRBV29-1
size: NA

DNA: TGTGTCAGCAGGTTAAGTTGGTCCCACGAGCAGTACTTC
CDR3: CVSRLSWSHEQYF
D: NA
J: TRBJ2-7
V: TRBV7-8
size: NA

DNA: TGTGCCAGCGGGGGACAGAGCACAGATACGCAGTATTTT
CDR3: CASGGQSTDTQYF
D: TRBD1
J: TRBJ2-3
V: TRBV9
size: few

DNA: TGTGCCAGCAGCTTAGCGGCGGGAGCCCCTGGCGAGCAGTACTTC
CDR3: CASSLAAGAPGEQYF
D: TRBD2
J: TRBJ2-7
V: TRBV7-2
size: few

DNA: TGTGCCAGCAGTTCCCGCAGGGTAGTCGGCTACGAGCAGTACTTC
CDR3: CASSSRRVVGYEQYF
D: NA
J: TRBJ2-7
V: TRBV28
size: few

DNA: TGTGCCAGCAGCGATAGCGGGAGTTCCTACAATGAGCAGTTCTTC
CDR3: CASSDSGSSYNEQFF
D: TRBD2
J: TRBJ2-1
V: TRBV7-2
size: few

DNA: TGCAGTGCTAGTTCAGGGACACGAAATGAAAAACTGTTTTTT
CDR3: CSASSGTRNEKLFF
D: NA
J: TRBJ1-4
V: TRBV20-1
size: few

DNA: TGCGCCAGCAGCCAAGTGATCGGGAGGGCCACAGGAGCCACAGATACGCAGTATTTT
CDR3: CASSQVIGRATGATDTQYF
D: TRBD2
J: TRBJ2-3
V: TRBV4-1
size: NA

DNA: TGTGCCAGCAGTTTGGCCCAACGTCGTAGCTACACCTTC
CDR3: CASSLAQRRSYTF
D: NA
J: TRBJ1-2
V: TRBV12-3/TRBV12-4
size: NA

DNA: TGTGCCAGCAGTGAAACAGAAGCCAACACAGATACGCAGTATTTT
CDR3: CASSETEANTDTQYF
D: NA
J: TRBJ2-3
V: TRBV6-1
size: NA

DNA: TGTGCCAGCAGTTACTCAGGGCTAGCGGGAAGGGGGAGAACAGATACGCAGTATTTT
CDR3: CASSYSGLAGRGRTDTQYF
D: TRBD2
J: TRBJ2-3
V: TRBV6-5
size: NA

DNA: TGTGCCTGGAGTGTAGCGGACAATCAGCCCCAGCATTTT
CDR3: CAWSVADNQPQHF
D: NA
J: TRBJ1-5
V: TRBV30
size: NA

DNA: TGTGCCAGCAGCGTAGACGGGGGGGGGCGCAGTGAGCAGTTCTTC
CDR3: CASSVDGGGRSEQFF
D: TRBD2
J: TRBJ2-1
V: TRBV9
size: NA

DNA: TGTGCCAGCAGCTTAGTGCCCCAGGGGGCTAGGACTGAAGCTTTCTTT
CDR3: CASSLVPQGARTEAFF
D: TRBD1
J: TRBJ1-1
V: TRBV7-2
size: few

DNA: TGTGCCAGCGAGAAGGGTGGAGGCTACGAGCAGTACTTC
CDR3: CASEKGGGYEQYF
D: NA
J: TRBJ2-7
V: TRBV7-2
size: few

DNA: TGTGCCAGCAGTGAATCGAATTGGGTAAAGGGTCAAGAGACCCAGTACTTC
CDR3: CASSESNWVKGQETQYF
D: NA
J: TRBJ2-5
V: TRBV25-1
size: few

DNA: TGCAGTGCTAGAGATAGAGGGACTAGCGGGAGCGAGCAGTACTTC
CDR3: CSARDRGTSGSEQYF
D: TRBD2
J: TRBJ2-7
V: TRBV20-1
size: NA

DNA: TGTGCCTGCAGCCAAGATCGAGCGGGATCTGTAGATACGCAGTATTTT
CDR3: CACSQDRAGSVDTQYF
D: TRBD2
J: TRBJ2-3
V: TRBV4-2
size: NA

DNA: TGTGCCAGCAGTTCGAGGACTAGCCCCCACGATGAGCAGTTCTTC
CDR3: CASSSRTSPHDEQFF
D: TRBD2
J: TRBJ2-1
V: TRBV12-3/TRBV12-4
size: NA

DNA: TGTGCCACCAGCACCATCCAGGGAGGAGAGACCCAGTACTTC
CDR3: CATSTIQGGETQYF
D: NA
J: TRBJ2-5
V: TRBV15
size: few

DNA: TGCGCCAGCAGCTTCCCGACTATCTCATCGCAAGAGACCCAGTACTTC
CDR3: CASSFPTISSQETQYF
D: NA
J: TRBJ2-5
V: TRBV5-1
size: NA

DNA: TGCGCCAGCAGCCGAGCCCTAGCGGCCATCTACGAGCAGTACTTC
CDR3: CASSRALAAIYEQYF
D: TRBD2
J: TRBJ2-7
V: TRBV4-3
size: few

DNA: TGTGCCAGCACCAAAGAGGGGGGGCCCTATGGCTACACCTTC
CDR3: CASTKEGGPYGYTF
D: NA
J: TRBJ1-2
V: TRBV2
size: NA

DNA: TGTGCCAGCAGGCCGGACAGTTATAGCAATCAGCCCCAGCATTTT
CDR3: CASRPDSYSNQPQHF
D: NA
J: TRBJ1-5
V: TRBV2
size: NA

DNA: TGTGCCGTGGGGCGGGGGCTCTCGGCAGATACGCAGTATTTT
CDR3: CAVGRGLSADTQYF
D: NA
J: TRBJ2-3
V: TRBV7-9
size: NA

DNA: TGTGCCAGCAGCTTAGGTGCCGGGTCCTTCAAAAACATTCAGTACTTC
CDR3: CASSLGAGSFKNIQYF
D: NA
J: TRBJ2-4
V: TRBV11-2
size: NA

DNA: TGTGCCAGCAGACCAGGGGGCGGTCAGCCCCAGCATTTT
CDR3: CASRPGGGQPQHF
D: TRBD1
J: TRBJ1-5
V: TRBV7-2
size: NA

DNA: TGTGCCAGCAGTTTGGACCAGCCCCAGCATTTT
CDR3: CASSLDQPQHF
D: NA
J: TRBJ1-5
V: TRBV12-3/TRBV12-4
size: few

DNA: TGTGCCAGCAGTACCACAGGGGGCAATATTCAGTACTTC
CDR3: CASSTTGGNIQYF
D: TRBD1
J: TRBJ2-4
V: TRBV7-3
size: NA

DNA: TGTGCCAGCAGCAAAATTGTCAGGGGGCCCGATACTAACTATGGCTACACCTTC
CDR3: CASSKIVRGPDTNYGYTF
D: NA
J: TRBJ1-2
V: TRBV21-1
size: many

DNA: TGTGCCAGCAGCGTTCAGGCAGATACGCAGTATTTT
CDR3: CASSVQADTQYF
D: NA
J: TRBJ2-3
V: TRBV9
size: few

DNA: TGCAGTGCTGTTACCATGAAGGATTCACCCCTCCACTTT
CDR3: CSAVTMKDSPLHF
D: NA
J: TRBJ1-6
V: TRBV20-1
size: NA

DNA: TGTGCCAGCAGGACTCTAGCGGGAGGGCCTGATACGCAGTATTTT
CDR3: CASRTLAGGPDTQYF
D: TRBD2
J: TRBJ2-3
V: TRBV28
size: few

DNA: TGTGCCAGCAGCTCCCTCCAGGGCCCCACCTGGGAGACCCAGTACTTC
CDR3: CASSSLQGPTWETQYF
D: NA
J: TRBJ2-5
V: TRBV11-2
size: NA

DNA: TGTGCCAGCAGTGAAGTTTGGGACAGGGCGCATCCACGCTATGGCTACACCTTC
CDR3: CASSEVWDRAHPRYGYTF
D: TRBD1
J: TRBJ1-2
V: TRBV6-1
size: NA

DNA: TGTGCCAGCAGTTTTATGTTAGGACAGGGGGCGAACACCGGGGAGCTGTTTTTT
CDR3: CASSFMLGQGANTGELFF
D: TRBD1
J: TRBJ2-2
V: TRBV12-3/TRBV12-4
size: NA

DNA: TGTGCCAGCAACAATACCCGGGACAGGCAAGAGACCCAGTACTTC
CDR3: CASNNTRDRQETQYF
D: TRBD1
J: TRBJ2-5
V: TRBV7-2
size: NA

DNA: TGTGCCAGCAGCGACCGACAGGATGGGTATGGGGAGCAGTACTTC
CDR3: CASSDRQDGYGEQYF
D: NA
J: TRBJ2-5
V: TRBV6-1
size: few

DNA: TGTGCCACCAGCAGTCGCGCCGGGACAGCCACCGAGCAGTACTTC
CDR3: CATSSRAGTATEQYF
D: TRBD1
J: TRBJ2-7
V: TRBV15
size: NA

DNA: TGTGCCAGCATCCGAGCTGGGGCGGAGACCCAGTACTTC
CDR3: CASIRAGAETQYF
D: NA
J: TRBJ2-5
V: TRBV2
size: NA

DNA: TGCGCCAGCAGCGGACCGGGACTAGGCACAGATACGCAGTATTTT
CDR3: CASSGPGLGTDTQYF
D: TRBD2
J: TRBJ2-3
V: TRBV5-1
size: NA

DNA: TGTGCCACCGGCCGGGACAGGGGCCTCACAGATACGCAGTATTTT
CDR3: CATGRDRGLTDTQYF
D: TRBD1
J: TRBJ2-3
V: TRBV24-1
size: few

DNA: TGTGCCAGCACCGGAGGGTTGAGCTCCTACAATGAGCAGTTCTTC
CDR3: CASTGGLSSYNEQFF
D: NA
J: TRBJ2-1
V: TRBV11-2
size: few

DNA: TGTGCCAGCAGCCCACAATTAGCGGGAGGGGGGTCTGCAGATACGCAGTATTTT
CDR3: CASSPQLAGGGSADTQYF
D: TRBD2
J: TRBJ2-3
V: TRBV7-8
size: NA

DNA: TGCAGCGTCTGGGGGCCCACGCTAGCGGAAAGCTCAGATACGCAGTATTTT
CDR3: CSVWGPTLAESSDTQYF
D: NA
J: TRBJ2-3
V: TRBV29-1
size: NA

DNA: TGTGCCAGCAGCCATCCGGGACCACCAGGAGATACGCAGTATTTT
CDR3: CASSHPGPPGDTQYF
D: NA
J: TRBJ2-3
V: TRBV3-1
size: NA

DNA: TGCAGCGTTGAAGATGAGGGAATCTCGGGCCAGTACTTC
CDR3: CSVEDEGISGQYF
D: NA
J: TRBJ2-5
V: TRBV29-1
size: few

DNA: TGTGCCAGCAGCTTAGGGACCCGAGGGGGGGGTTTCTTT
CDR3: CASSLGTRGGGFF
D: NA
J: TRBJ1-1
V: TRBV13
size: NA

DNA: TGTGCCAGCAGCTCTGCGACCGGGACTAACTACGAGCAGTACTTC
CDR3: CASSSATGTNYEQYF
D: TRBD2
J: TRBJ2-7
V: TRBV12-3/TRBV12-4
size: NA

DNA: TGTGCCAGCAGACCCAGCAGGAGGAGCTCCTACGAGCAGTACTTC
CDR3: CASRPSRRSSYEQYF
D: NA
J: TRBJ2-7
V: TRBV3-1
size: NA

DNA: TGCGCCAGCAGCTTGGAGACTCACCAAGAGACCCAGTACTTC
CDR3: CASSLETHQETQYF
D: NA
J: TRBJ2-5
V: TRBV5-1
size: NA

DNA: TGCAGTCCACCAGATTGGTCCCATGGCTACACCTTC
CDR3: CSPPDWSHGYTF
D: NA
J: TRBJ1-2
V: TRBV20-1
size: NA

DNA: TGTGCCAGCCCTTGCGGCGTCCCCCTCTACGAGCAGTACTTC
CDR3: CASPCGVPLYEQYF
D: NA
J: TRBJ2-7
V: TRBV28
size: few

DNA: TGTGCCAGCAGCTCCCCGAGGTCACGGGCGGCAGATACGCAGTATTTT
CDR3: CASSSPRSRAADTQYF
D: NA
J: TRBJ2-3
V: TRBV7-9
size: few

DNA: TGTGCCAGCTTCGACGGGAGGGCCAGCCCTAGCACAGATACGCAGTATTTT
CDR3: CASFDGRASPSTDTQYF
D: TRBD2
J: TRBJ2-3
V: TRBV12-3/TRBV12-4
size: NA

DNA: TGTGCCAGCAGCCTAGGACTAGCGGGAGCAGATGAGCAGTTCTTC
CDR3: CASSLGLAGADEQFF
D: TRBD2
J: TRBJ2-1
V: TRBV7-9
size: NA

DNA: TGCGCCAGCAGCTTGAGATACGGGGGCAATGAGCAGTTCTTC
CDR3: CASSLRYGGNEQFF
D: NA
J: TRBJ2-1
V: TRBV5-1
size: NA

DNA: TGCAGTGCTAGAGTTCGGGGACGCCCTCTATACGAGCAGTACTTC
CDR3: CSARVRGRPLYEQYF
D: NA
J: TRBJ2-7
V: TRBV20-1
size: NA